Below, 15 T cell receptor beta chains from the same sample are listed, as sequenced in a study of human CD8 memory T cell subsets. UMI-labeled 5' RACE was used to make TCR beta libraries. One entry per CDR3 protein, without DNA, is what TCRdb gives after re-calling the 5' RACE reads. The sample features around 11,000 distinct CDR3 sequences, with about 9% in its top ten. The sample taken for sequencing was CD8+ T cells from PBMCs. These receptors were taken from a human donor in good health.

The chain couples TRBV3-1 to TRBJ2-5; TCRdb returns TRBD1, unconfirmable since there is no DNA. The length of the CDR3 is 15 residues. Germline CDR1 is LGHDT and CDR2 is YNNKEL (reference sequence). The CDR3 here is CASSENAGGRETQYF.

The chain uses TRBV28 and TRBJ1-5. Per the germline V gene, CDR1 is MDHEN and CDR2 is SYDVKM. The CDR3 is 15 residues long. CDR3 residues: CASSEEGRWDQPQHF.

The V and J genes are TRBV11-3 and TRBJ2-1; TCRdb reports TRBD2, a call that lacks DNA to check it against. Germline V gives CDR1 SGHNT, CDR2 YENEEA. The CDR3 consists of 17 residues. The CDR3 loop reads CASSFGPLAGGLGEQFF.

The J gene is TRBJ2-7, the V gene TRBV7-8; lacking DNA, the TRBD2 call made by TCRdb goes unchecked. Germline V gene data show CDR1 as SGHVS and CDR2 as FQNEAQ. The CDR3 runs 14 residues. CDR3 amino acids: CASSGGTSAYEQYF.

V is TRBV28 and J is TRBJ1-5; TCRdb selects TRBD1, and the lack of DNA leaves this call unchecked. In germline, CDR1 is MDHEN, CDR2 SYDVKM. This CDR3 is 16 amino acids long. The CDR3 sequence: CASSFRARVGNQPQHF.

The rearrangement joins TRBV19 to TRBJ2-1; TCRdb picks TRBD2, but there is no DNA to check that call. This CDR3 spans 15 amino acids. Germline V CDR1 and CDR2: LNHDA, SQIVND (reference sequence). The CDR3 here is CASSIVSGSGLKQFF.

This rearrangement joins TRBV4-1 to TRBJ2-2; TCRdb lists TRBD1, though no DNA is available to test this call. Germline CDR1 MGHRA, CDR2 YSYEKL. The CDR3 is made up of 15 amino acids. This CDR3 reads CASSQEFPGSGELFF.

The chain recombines TRBV24-1 with TRBJ2-5. Germline CDR1 and CDR2: KGHDR and SFDVKD. The CDR3 loop spans 14 amino acids. The CDR3 reads CATSDFGSRETQYF.

V is TRBV6-5 and J is TRBJ1-1; without DNA, the TCRdb call of TRBD1 cannot be checked. CDR3 length equals 12 residues. Germline V gene lookup returns CDR1 MNHEY and CDR2 SVGAGI. CDR3 loop: CASRETPGLTFF.

The CDR3 is CASSVGTSAYNEQFF. The rearrangement joins TRBV9 to TRBJ2-1; TCRdb outputs TRBD2, but without DNA this stays unchecked. Per the germline V gene, CDR1 is SGDLS and CDR2 is YYNGEE. The CDR3 consists of 15 residues.

The V gene is TRBV9, the J gene TRBJ2-5; TCRdb's D gene call, TRBD2, goes unchecked for lack of DNA. The CDR3 sequence is 15 residues long. Germline lookup yields CDR1 SGDLS and CDR2 YYNGEE. CDR3 sequence reads: CASSSPDSAAETQYF.

This clonotype registers medium-sized by frequency. This chain joins TRBV27 and TRBJ1-2; checking the TCRdb D call of TRBD1 is not possible without DNA. There are 13 residues in the CDR3. CDR1 and CDR2 (germline): MNHEY, SMNVEV (reference sequence). The chain's CDR3 is CASSLSFGGGYTF.

This clonotype is labeled medium-sized based on frequency. The chain joins TRBV27 to TRBJ2-1; TCRdb's D call of TRBD2 is untestable without DNA. Per germline, CDR1 MNHEY and CDR2 SMNVEV (reference sequence). This CDR3 is built from 15 residues. CDR3 protein: CASSPVSGSFNEQFF.

The chain recombines TRBV28 with TRBJ2-7; TCRdb indicates TRBD2, and absent DNA this call remains unverified. Germline V lookup: CDR1 MDHEN, CDR2 SYDVKM. The CDR3 is 16 residues long. CDR3: CASSNEKREFSYEQYF.

This clonotype ranks as medium-sized in terms of frequency. This rearrangement joins TRBV12-3 or TRBV12-4 to TRBJ1-3. This CDR3 has 13 residues. This CDR3 is CASSPSSGNTIYF.